A single sample is the source of the 30 T cell receptor beta chains below, sequenced in a study of shared clonotypes between healthy human individuals. Method: immunoSEQ multiplex PCR; TCRdb's copy keeps in-frame clones and lacks some. This table holds about 690,000 clones, 90% found once. Sequenced: memory CD8+ T cells from PBMCs. Subset: CD45RO+ cells pooled with CCR7-negative TemRA cells. The receptor source for this set is a man in his late teens or twenties in good health. Some clones in this sample may be carry-over from other donors' samples.

The chain employs TRBV5-1 and TRBJ2-1; possibly TRBD2 for D (6 bases). V was clipped by 0 bases and J by 2 bases, with 12 bases between them. Germline lookup yields CDR1 SGHRS and CDR2 YFSETQ. This CDR3 contains 16 residues. This CDR3 reads CASSLVGSGTYNEQFF. The CDR3 region has the DNA TGCGCCAGCAGCTTGGTCGGTAGCGGAACCTACAATGAGCAGTTCTTC.

This sequence joins TRBV4-1 and TRBJ2-5; D is unresolved. Matching the DNA end better, TRBJ2-7 makes the J call doubtful. The CDR3 spans 14 residues. Germline V gene data show CDR1 as MGHRA and CDR2 as YSYEKL. CDR3 protein: CASSQDKRGNEQYF. The CDR3 nucleotides are TGCGCCAGCAGCCAAGATAAGCGCGGCAACGAGCAGTACTTC.

V is TRBV27 and J is TRBJ2-7; 9 bases fit TRBD2. The CDR3 loop spans 14 amino acids. From germline, CDR1 is MNHEY and CDR2 SMNVEV (reference sequence). V lost 5 bases, J lost 4 bases, and 6 bases stayed unmatched. CDR3 region: CASSILAGKYEQYF. Here the CDR3 DNA reads TGTGCCAGCAGTATTCTAGCGGGAAAGTACGAGCAGTACTTC.

This chain connects TRBV7-8 to TRBJ2-7, with 7 nucleotides matching TRBD1. CDR1 SGHVS and CDR2 FQNEAQ come from the germline V gene. J gave up 6 bases and V 5 bases, and 7 bases lay outside the gene matches. The CDR3 sequence is 13 residues long. CDR3 sequence: CASSPRDSVEQYF. The CDR3 region has the DNA TGTGCCAGCAGCCCTAGGGACAGCGTCGAGCAGTACTTC.

The CDR3 protein is CASSVVLAGTYNEQFF. CDR3 bases: TGTGCCAGCAGCGTGGTACTAGCGGGGACCTACAATGAGCAGTTCTTC. The chain couples TRBV9 to TRBJ2-1, with 10 bases lining up with TRBD2. This CDR3 is built from 16 residues. J gave up 2 bases and V 2 bases, and 4 bases lay outside the gene matches. Germline V gives CDR1 SGDLS, CDR2 YYNGEE.

This chain connects TRBV28 to TRBJ1-3; no reliable D call. Trimming removed 3 bases from V and 3 bases from J, with 9 bases in between. CDR1 and CDR2 (germline): MDHEN, SYDVKM. The CDR3 is 14 amino acids. CDR3 residues: CASSFYGVGNTIYF. Written as DNA, the CDR3 is TGTGCCAGCAGTTTTTACGGCGTTGGAAACACCATATATTTT.

This chain connects TRBV11-2 to TRBJ2-1; TRBD1 matches at 10 bases. CDR1 and CDR2 from the germline V gene are SGHAT and FQNNGV. The CDR3 consists of 16 residues. With 5 bases clipped from V and 9 bases from J, the junction kept 13 bases outside the gene matches. In DNA form, the CDR3 reads TGTGCCAGCAGCAACACATATGGACAGGGGGTTGTTGAGCAGTTCTTC. It translates to CASSNTYGQGVVEQFF.

CDR3 residues: CASSQDLTGQGWSYEQYF. The CDR3 DNA is TGCGCCAGCAGCCAAGATCTTACCGGTCAGGGGTGGTCCTACGAGCAGTACTTC. The V and J genes are TRBV4-3 and TRBJ2-7, with D maybe TRBD1 (6 bases). Between the trimmed V and J ends, which lost 0 bases and 1 base, there was a span of 19 bases. In germline, CDR1 is LGHNA, CDR2 YSLEER. The CDR3 loop spans 18 amino acids.

V gene TRBV6-1 combines with J gene TRBJ2-7; 9 positions match TRBD2. J gave up 6 bases and V 2 bases, and 23 bases lay outside the gene matches. CDR3 size: 20 residues. Germline V CDR1 and CDR2: MNHNS, SASEGT. The CDR3, as DNA: TGTGCCAGCAGTGAACTTTTTATTAGCGGGAGATTCCCCCGAGCGGTCGAGCAGTACTTC. Its translation: CASSELFISGRFPRAVEQYF.

As for this clone: Within the sample, other DNA sequences also encode this same CDR3. The chain uses TRBV9 and TRBJ2-7, with D possibly matching TRBD2 (6 bases). The CDR3 spans 14 residues. Germline CDR1 is SGDLS and CDR2 is YYNGEE. Trimming shortened V by 0 bases and J by 0 bases, and 7 bases separated the two germline ends. In nucleotides, the CDR3 is TGTGCCAGCAGCGTAGACGGGAGCTCCTACGAGCAGTACTTC. Encoded protein: CASSVDGSSYEQYF.

The chain recombines TRBV27 with TRBJ2-1, with TRBD2 identical over 8 bases. V shed 6 bases, J shed 7 bases, and the junction held 5 bases outside the gene matches. The CDR3 extends over 13 amino acids. CDR1 MNHEY and CDR2 SMNVEV come from the germline V gene (reference sequence). The CDR3 region has the DNA TGTGCCAGCAGCCATATAGCGGGGAATGAGCAGTTCTTC. It encodes CASSHIAGNEQFF.

This clone was seen a single time. The gene calls are TRBV2 and TRBJ2-5; 8 bases map to TRBD2. V lost 4 bases to trimming and J lost 3 bases; unmatched junction nucleotides: 10. The germline V gene encodes CDR1 SNHLY and CDR2 FYNNEI. This CDR3 is 16 amino acids long. This chain's CDR3 is CASSGFLREAKETQYF. The CDR3 DNA reads TGTGCCAGCAGTGGTTTTTTGCGGGAGGCCAAAGAGACCCAGTACTTC.

In its sample, this clone was seen once. The J gene is TRBJ2-7, the V gene TRBV6-5; tentatively, D is TRBD2 (5 bases). CDR3 size: 16 residues. CDR1 MNHEY and CDR2 SVGAGI come from the germline V gene. V was clipped by 3 bases and J by 5 bases, with 20 bases between them. CDR3 sequence (DNA): TGTGCCAGCAGTTATCGAGTTGGACTCCTTTACGACGAGCAGTACTTC. Protein: CASSYRVGLLYDEQYF.

This chain uses TRBV7-8 with TRBJ1-3; no clear D gene. This CDR3 has 13 residues. CDR1 and CDR2 (germline): SGHVS, FQNEAQ. Trimming shortened V by 1 base and J by 9 bases, and 10 bases separated the two germline ends. CDR3 loop: CASSLVRAGTIYF. The CDR3 DNA reads TGTGCCAGCAGCTTAGTTAGGGCGGGCACCATATATTTT. Filled out from reference TRBV7-8 and TRBJ1-3, the complete variable domain reads GAGVSQSPRYKVAKRGQDVALRCDPISGHVSLFWYQQALGQGPEFLTYFQNEAQLDKSGLPSDRFFAERPEGSVSTLKIQRTQQEDSAVYLCASSLVRAGTIYFGEGSWLTVV.

The V gene is TRBV9, the J gene TRBJ2-5; 7 nucleotides match TRBD2. The germline V gene encodes CDR1 SGDLS and CDR2 YYNGEE. J lost 5 bases, V lost 0 bases, and 10 bases had no gene match. The CDR3 loop spans 16 amino acids. The CDR3 DNA sequence: TGTGCCAGCAGCGTAGATCGCGGGAGTACTGGGGAGACCCAGTACTTC. This gives the protein CASSVDRGSTGETQYF.

This clone was seen only a few times. The chain couples TRBV6-5 to TRBJ2-7; possibly TRBD2 for D (6 bases). Trimming took 2 bases from V and 3 from J, leaving 14 bases between them. The CDR3 loop spans 15 amino acids. Germline CDR1 is MNHEY and CDR2 is SVGAGI. This CDR3 is CASSYAGPESYEQYF. Here the CDR3 DNA reads TGTGCCAGCAGTTACGCGGGACCCGAGAGCTACGAGCAGTACTTC.

The chain links TRBV6-1 to TRBJ1-5; 7 nucleotides line up with TRBD1. With 4 bases clipped from V and 3 bases from J, the junction kept 12 bases outside the gene matches. CDR3 size: 17 residues. Germline CDR1 MNHNS, CDR2 SASEGT. CDR3 loop: CASSASGTDYHNQPQHF. The CDR3 DNA is TGTGCCAGCAGTGCCTCCGGGACAGATTACCACAATCAGCCCCAGCATTTT.

V gene TRBV7-9 combines with J gene TRBJ2-7, with D hard to call. Germline V gene data show CDR1 as SEHNR and CDR2 as FQNEAQ (reference sequence). This CDR3 contains 13 residues. Between the trimmed V and J ends, which lost 4 bases and 6 bases, there was a span of 13 bases. The CDR3 nucleotides are TGTGCCAGCAGCTCGCGGTCGAACCTCGAGCAGTACTTC. This codes for CASSSRSNLEQYF.

The rearrangement joins TRBV2 to TRBJ1-5; D is undetermined. The CDR3 length is 15 residues. Germline CDR1 is SNHLY and CDR2 is FYNNEI. V lost 5 bases, J lost 3 bases, and 14 bases lay in between. In DNA form, the CDR3 reads TGTGCCAGCAGTCCTCCGGGAGCTCTCAATCAGCCCCAGCATTTT. Translation gives CASSPPGALNQPQHF.

The V and J genes are TRBV27 and TRBJ1-3; no clear D gene. CDR1 and CDR2 from the germline V gene are MNHEY and SMNVEV (reference sequence). Trimming left V 5 bases short and J 2 bases short, with 10 bases between. There are 14 residues in the CDR3. CDR3: CASSHKITGNTIYF. The CDR3 DNA reads TGTGCCAGCAGTCACAAAATTACTGGAAACACCATATATTTT.

The rearrangement uses TRBV5-1 and TRBJ1-3; D gene uncertain. Trimming removed 7 bases from V and 0 bases from J, with 17 bases in between. The CDR3 totals 16 residues. Germline CDR1 SGHRS, CDR2 YFSETQ. The CDR3 coding sequence is TGCGCCAGCCGCTCAGAGCCTTCCATCTCTGGAAACACCATATATTTT. Encoded protein: CASRSEPSISGNTIYF.

The rearrangement uses TRBV4-3 and TRBJ2-7; possibly TRBD1 for D (6 bases). The V end lost 4 bases, the J end lost 7 bases, and 14 bases lay between the germline ends. The CDR3 sequence is 13 residues long. Germline V CDR1 and CDR2: LGHNA, YSLEER. CDR3 DNA: TGCGCCAGCAGCCGGGGGCTAGCAGGGGAGCAGTACTTC. It yields the protein CASSRGLAGEQYF.

The genes are TRBV27 and TRBJ2-1; TRBD1 aligns across 11 bases. V trimming: 6 bases; J trimming: 9 bases; junction bases outside the gene matches: 7. The V gene's germline CDR1 is MNHEY and CDR2 SMNVEV (reference sequence). CDR3 length equals 14 residues. In nucleotides, the CDR3 is TGTGCCAGCAGAGAGAGGACAGGGGGCTTTGAGCAGTTCTTC. Its translation is CASRERTGGFEQFF.

The J gene is TRBJ2-1, the V gene TRBV27; a possible D gene is TRBD2 (6 bases). There are 15 residues in the CDR3. Germline V gene sequence: CDR1 MNHEY, CDR2 SMNVEV (reference sequence). V was clipped by 3 bases and J by 0 bases, with 9 bases between them. The CDR3 DNA follows: TGTGCCAGCAGTTTGGGGACTCGCTCCTACAATGAGCAGTTCTTC. This sequence encodes CASSLGTRSYNEQFF.

The J gene is TRBJ1-2, the V gene TRBV10-3; D not resolved. This CDR3 is 15 amino acids long. Trimming stripped 2 bases from V and 2 bases from J, with 12 bases between. Per germline, CDR1 ENHRY and CDR2 SYGVKD. The CDR3 here is CAISEGQTYNYGYTF. CDR3 DNA: TGTGCCATCAGTGAGGGCCAGACATACAACTATGGCTACACCTTC.

Concerning this clone: The sample contains more than one DNA sequence encoding this CDR3. The chain couples TRBV19 to TRBJ2-7; the D gene is possibly TRBD2 (6 bases). This CDR3 is 14 amino acids long. V was clipped by 1 base and J by 2 bases, with 9 bases between them. Germline-derived CDR1 and CDR2 are LNHDA and SQIVND (reference sequence). The DNA for the CDR3 is TGTGCCAGTAGTATAGGTCCGGGGGCCTACGAGCAGTACTTC. Its protein is CASSIGPGAYEQYF.

The chain is built from TRBV28 and TRBJ1-4; TRBD1 matches at 7 bases. This CDR3 has 16 residues. Germline assignment: CDR1 MDHEN and CDR2 SYDVKM. Unmatched junction bases numbered 13, after V lost 4 bases and J lost 8 bases. Here the CDR3 DNA reads TGTGCCAGCAGTTCCCCCGACAGGGACATGTTCGAAAAACTGTTTTTT. Translating it yields CASSSPDRDMFEKLFF.

This clone was recorded at least ten times. The same CDR3 arises from other DNA sequences in this sample as well. This rearrangement joins TRBV11-2 to TRBJ2-2; D remains ambiguous. The germline V and J ends were trimmed by 1 base and 6 bases, with 0 bases remaining between them. This CDR3 has 11 residues. CDR1 is SGHAT and CDR2 is FQNNGV in the germline V gene. The CDR3, as DNA: TGTGCCAGCAGCTTAGCCGGGGAGCTGTTTTTT. Translation: CASSLAGELFF.

The table lists this clone with a count of one. This rearrangement joins TRBV15 to TRBJ1-2, with D maybe TRBD1 (6 bases). Trimming cost V 2 bases and J 7 bases, with 11 bases left between them. Germline assignment: CDR1 LNHNV and CDR2 YYDKDF (reference sequence). CDR3 length: 13 amino acids. CDR3 coding DNA: TGTGCCACCAGCAGACCAGAGGGGGGTGGCTACACCTTC. Its protein product is CATSRPEGGGYTF.

The chain has TRBV2 and TRBJ2-7; D tentatively reads TRBD1 or TRBD2 (5 bases each). Trimming took 1 base from V and 6 from J, leaving 13 bases between them. The CDR3 extends over 14 amino acids. CDR1 and CDR2 from the germline V gene are SNHLY and FYNNEI. The CDR3 sequence: CASSEVRGPFEQYF. The CDR3 DNA reads as TGTGCCAGCAGTGAAGTAAGGGGACCGTTCGAGCAGTACTTC.